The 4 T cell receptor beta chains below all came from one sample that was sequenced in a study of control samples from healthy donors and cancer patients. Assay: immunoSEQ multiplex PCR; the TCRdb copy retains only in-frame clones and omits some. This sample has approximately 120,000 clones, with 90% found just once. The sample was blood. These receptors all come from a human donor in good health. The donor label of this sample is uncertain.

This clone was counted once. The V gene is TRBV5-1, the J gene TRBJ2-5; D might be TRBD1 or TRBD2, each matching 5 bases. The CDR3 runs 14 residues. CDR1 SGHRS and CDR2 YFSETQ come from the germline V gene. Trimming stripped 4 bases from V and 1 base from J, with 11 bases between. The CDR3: CASSPGTPQETQYF. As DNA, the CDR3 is TGCGCCAGCAGCCCCGGGACCCCCCAAGAGACCCAGTACTTC. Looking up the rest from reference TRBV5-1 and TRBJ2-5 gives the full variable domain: KAGVTQTPRYLIKTRGQQVTLSCSPISGHRSVSWYQQTPGQGLQFLFEYFSETQRNKGNFPGRFSGRQFSNSRSEMNVSTLELGDSALYLCASSPGTPQETQYFGPGTRLLVL.

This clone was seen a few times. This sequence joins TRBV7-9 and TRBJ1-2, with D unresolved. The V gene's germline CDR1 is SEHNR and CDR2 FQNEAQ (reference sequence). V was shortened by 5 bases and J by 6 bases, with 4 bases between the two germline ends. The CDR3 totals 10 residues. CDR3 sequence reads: CASSTNGYTF. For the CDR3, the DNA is TGTGCCAGCAGCACGAATGGCTACACCTTC.

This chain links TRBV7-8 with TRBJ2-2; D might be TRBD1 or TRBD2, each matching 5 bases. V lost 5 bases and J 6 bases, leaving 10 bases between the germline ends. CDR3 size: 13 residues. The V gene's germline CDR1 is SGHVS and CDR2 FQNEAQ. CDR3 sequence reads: CASSPQGPGELFF. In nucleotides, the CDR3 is TGTGCCAGCAGCCCCCAGGGACCCGGGGAGCTGTTTTTT. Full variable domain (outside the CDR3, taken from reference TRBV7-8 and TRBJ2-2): GAGVSQSPRYKVAKRGQDVALRCDPISGHVSLFWYQQALGQGPEFLTYFQNEAQLDKSGLPSDRFFAERPEGSVSTLKIQRTQQEDSAVYLCASSPQGPGELFFGEGSRLTVL.

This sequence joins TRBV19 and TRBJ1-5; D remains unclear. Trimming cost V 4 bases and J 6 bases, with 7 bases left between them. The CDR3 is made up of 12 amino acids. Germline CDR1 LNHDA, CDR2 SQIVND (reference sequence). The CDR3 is CASSSQVQPQHF. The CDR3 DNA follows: TGTGCCAGTAGTAGTCAGGTTCAGCCCCAGCATTTT.